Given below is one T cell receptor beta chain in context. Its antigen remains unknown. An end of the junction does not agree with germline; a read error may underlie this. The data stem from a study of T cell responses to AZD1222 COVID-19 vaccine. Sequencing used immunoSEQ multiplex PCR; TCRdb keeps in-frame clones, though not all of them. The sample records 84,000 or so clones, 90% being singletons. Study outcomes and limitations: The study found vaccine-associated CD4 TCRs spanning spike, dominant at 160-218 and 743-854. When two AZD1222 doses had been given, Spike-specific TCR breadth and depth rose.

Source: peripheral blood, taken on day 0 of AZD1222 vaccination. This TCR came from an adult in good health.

CDR3 sequence reads: CASSLRQGGSTDTQYF. The CDR3 coding sequence is TGTGCCAGTAGCTTAAGACAGGGAGGGAGCACAGATACGCAGTATTTT. The chain has TRBV7-3 and TRBJ2-3; perhaps D is TRBD1 or TRBD2 (7 bases each). The CDR3 spans 16 residues. Germline V gives CDR1 SGHTA, CDR2 FQGTGA.